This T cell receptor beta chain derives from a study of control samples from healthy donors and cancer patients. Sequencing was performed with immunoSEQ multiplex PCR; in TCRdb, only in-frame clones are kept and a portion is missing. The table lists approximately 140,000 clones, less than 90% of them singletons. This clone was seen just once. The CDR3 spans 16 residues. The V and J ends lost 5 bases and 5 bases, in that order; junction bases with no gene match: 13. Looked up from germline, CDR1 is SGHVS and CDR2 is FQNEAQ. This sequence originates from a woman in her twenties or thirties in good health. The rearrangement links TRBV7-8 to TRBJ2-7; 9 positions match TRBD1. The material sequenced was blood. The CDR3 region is CASSPWDREGVDEQYF. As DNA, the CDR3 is TGTGCCAGCAGCCCATGGGACAGGGAGGGTGTGGACGAGCAGTACTTC.